This record concerns one TCR beta chain sequence. This sample was taken from a study of shared clonotypes between healthy human individuals. Each subset's genomic DNA was shared equally among a number of immunoSEQ plates. Assay: immunoSEQ multiplex PCR; the TCRdb copy retains only in-frame clones and omits some. Of some 470,000 clones listed, about three quarters are singletons. The V gene's germline CDR1 is SNHLY and CDR2 FYNNEI. V lost 5 bases to trimming and J lost 2 bases; unmatched junction nucleotides: 4. The CDR3 spans 15 residues. Within Nashville, Tennessee resided all donors, each a Caucasian adult. Samples left unsorted employed around 90 million PBMCs for genomic DNA.

The source is a woman in her forties in good health. Some clones in this sample may be carry-over from other donors' samples. The chain has TRBV2 and TRBJ2-1; 9 bases map to TRBD2. Sequenced sample: PBMCs. This CDR3 reads CASSISGSTYNEQFF. Here the CDR3 DNA reads TGTGCCAGCAGTATTAGCGGGAGTACCTACAATGAGCAGTTCTTC.